The 11 T cell receptor beta chains below all came from one sample that was sequenced in a study of T-cell memory formation after mild COVID-19. TCRdb ran MiXCR on the 5' RACE reads and lists one entry per CDR3 protein. The sample contains 550,000 to 700,000 distinct CDR3 sequences, approximately 18% of which appear only once. Sequencing input: PBMCs or a T cell subset sorted from them (not recorded which). Receptor source: an adult woman who had mild COVID-19 (a few samples of this study predate the infection). Cell type and time point are not known.

This clonotype was picked up a small number of times. The rearrangement links TRBV7-9 to TRBJ1-1, with D uncertain. Trimming removed 5 bases at V and 2 bases at J, with 21 bases between. Germline CDR1 is SEHNR and CDR2 is FQNEAQ (reference sequence). The CDR3 sequence is 17 residues long. The CDR3 reads CASSPTGGYGRNTEAFF. For the CDR3, the DNA is TGTGCCAGCAGCCCGACCGGCGGGTATGGGAGAAACACTGAAGCTTTCTTT.

This clonotype was seen a handful of times. V is TRBV24-1 and J is TRBJ2-1; TRBD1 might be the D (6 bases). Germline-derived CDR1 and CDR2 are KGHDR and SFDVKD. The CDR3 is made up of 15 amino acids. Between the trimmed V and J ends, which lost 4 bases and 7 bases, there was a span of 16 bases. The CDR3 DNA is TGTGCCACCAGTGAGGGACAAGAAAGGGGTAATGAGCAGTTCTTC. Protein product: CATSEGQERGNEQFF.

There are many counts of this clonotype. J is TRBJ2-7 and V is TRBV7-2; weak D call: TRBD2 (5 bases). The CDR3 consists of 12 residues. The V end was cut by 0 bases, the J end by 12 bases, with 12 bases between. Germline lookup yields CDR1 SGHTA and CDR2 FQGNSA. For the CDR3, the DNA is TGTGCCAGCAGCTTAGCGGGATCAGGACTGTACTTC. This sequence encodes CASSLAGSGLYF.

The chain employs TRBV7-9 and TRBJ1-5, with a possible D match to TRBD1 (6 bases). The CDR3 has 14 amino acids. The germline V and J ends were trimmed by 4 bases and 7 bases, with 14 bases remaining between them. The germline gives CDR1 SEHNR, CDR2 FQNEAQ (reference sequence). The CDR3 DNA is TGTGCCAGCAGCTCATCAGGGGTGGTACAGCCCCAGCATTTT. Translation gives CASSSSGVVQPQHF.

The chain joins TRBV29-1 to TRBJ2-1; 10 bases match TRBD2. The CDR3 runs 14 residues. V shed 6 bases, J shed 4 bases, and the junction held 6 bases outside the gene matches. The germline V gene encodes CDR1 SQVTM and CDR2 ANQGSEA. The CDR3 DNA is TGCAGCGTCCTAGCGGGAGTAGTATACAATGAGCAGTTCTTC. It is translated as CSVLAGVVYNEQFF.

Only a few counts were recorded for this clonotype. CDR3 region: CASGLAPSYEQYF. The DNA of the CDR3 is TGTGCTAGTGGTTTAGCTCCTTCATACGAGCAGTACTTC. This chain joins TRBV12-5 and TRBJ2-7; D is ambiguous. The germline CDR1 and CDR2 sequences are LGHNT and FRNRAP. Trimming removed 3 bases at V and 4 bases at J, with 10 bases between. The CDR3 spans 13 residues. Full variable domain (missing parts from reference TRBV12-5 and TRBJ2-7): DARVTQTPRHKVTEMGQEVTMRCQPILGHNTVFWYRQTMMQGLELLAYFRNRAPLDDSGMPKDRFSAEMPDATLATLKIQPSEPRDSAVYFCASGLAPSYEQYFGPGTRLTVT.

The V call is TRBV6-2 or TRBV6-3, the J call TRBJ2-1, with 10 bases fitting TRBD2. J gave up 5 bases and V 6 bases, and 4 bases lay outside the gene matches. The CDR3 consists of 14 residues. Germline CDR1 reads MNHEY; CDR2 reads SVGEGT. CDR3 sequence: CASRPTSGNNEQFF. The CDR3 bases are TGTGCCAGCAGACCAACTAGCGGGAACAATGAGCAGTTCTTC.

This clonotype was seen repeatedly, ten times or more. This CDR3 reads CASSGQGRTDTQYF. CDR3 DNA: TGTGCCAGCAGCGGACAGGGCCGCACAGATACGCAGTATTTT. The chain joins TRBV7-2 to TRBJ2-3, with TRBD1 matching 8 bases. Germline CDR1 is SGHTA and CDR2 is FQGNSA. The junction had 2 bases not matched to a gene; V was cut back by 5 bases and J by 1 base. The CDR3 extends over 14 amino acids. The full variable domain, in which reference TRBV7-2 and TRBJ2-3 provide the parts outside the CDR3, is GAGVSQSPSNKVTEKGKDVELRCDPISGHTALYWYRQSLGQGLEFLIYFQGNSAPDKSGLPSDRFSAERTGGSVSTLTIQRTQQEDSAVYLCASSGQGRTDTQYFGPGTRLTVL.

The gene calls are TRBV6-2 or TRBV6-3 and TRBJ1-1; 7 bases are shared with TRBD1. Trimming at V came to 6 bases and at J to 8 bases, leaving 12 bases not matched to a gene. The length of the CDR3 is 14 residues. Germline CDR1 reads MNHEY; CDR2 reads SVGEGT. CDR3 protein: CASSQGSYRGEAFF. The CDR3, as DNA: TGTGCCAGCAGCCAAGGCTCCTACAGGGGAGAAGCTTTCTTT.

V gene TRBV29-1 combines with J gene TRBJ2-7; D gene unclear. Germline loops: CDR1 SQVTM, CDR2 ANQGSEA. V lost 0 bases and J lost 4, with 7 bases in between. There are 12 residues in the CDR3. The CDR3 sequence is CSVEDSRYEQYF. The CDR3 nucleotides read TGCAGCGTTGAAGATAGCCGGTACGAGCAGTACTTC.

The table lists this clonotype with a few counts. The chain joins TRBV5-1 to TRBJ2-1, with 9 nucleotides matching TRBD2. The CDR3 loop spans 13 amino acids. Germline CDR1 and CDR2: SGHRS and YFSETQ. V dropped 4 bases and J dropped 10; count of bases not matched to a gene: 6. The CDR3 is CASSQGLAGEQFF. CDR3 nucleotide sequence: TGCGCCAGCAGCCAGGGACTAGCCGGCGAGCAGTTCTTC. The variable domain in full, with the rest retrieved from reference TRBV5-1 and TRBJ2-1, is KAGVTQTPRYLIKTRGQQVTLSCSPISGHRSVSWYQQTPGQGLQFLFEYFSETQRNKGNFPGRFSGRQFSNSRSEMNVSTLELGDSALYLCASSQGLAGEQFFGPGTRLTVL.